This T cell receptor (beta chain) was retrieved from a study of blood T cell repertoires in COVID-19. Study as a whole: Specimens from acute and convalescent COVID-19 originated in the United States, Italy and Spain. Nucleic acid was either cDNA or gDNA, and it came from T cells, B-cell-depleted T cells, or PBMCs.

As processed by the authors: Scientists estimated how many nucleated cells there were by amplifying reference gene primers. TCRdb's table, derived via immunoSEQ multiplex PCR, lists solely in-frame clones and lacks some. V, J and clone size are those of that table, while D and trimming were read from the DNA. The sample lists about 140,000 clones, approximately 80% occurring once. CDR1 and CDR2 (germline): MNHEY, SMNVEV (reference sequence). The CDR3 has 15 residues. With 4 bases clipped from V and 7 bases from J, the junction kept 8 bases outside the gene matches. The TCR originated in a woman aged 50 to 60 with acute or convalescent COVID-19. The chain recombines TRBV27 with TRBJ1-2; 11 bases fit TRBD1. Sequenced sample: peripheral blood. In nucleotides, the CDR3 is TGTGCCAGCAGTTCGGACAGGGGGCAGATTAGTGGCTACACCTTC. Its protein is CASSSDRGQISGYTF.